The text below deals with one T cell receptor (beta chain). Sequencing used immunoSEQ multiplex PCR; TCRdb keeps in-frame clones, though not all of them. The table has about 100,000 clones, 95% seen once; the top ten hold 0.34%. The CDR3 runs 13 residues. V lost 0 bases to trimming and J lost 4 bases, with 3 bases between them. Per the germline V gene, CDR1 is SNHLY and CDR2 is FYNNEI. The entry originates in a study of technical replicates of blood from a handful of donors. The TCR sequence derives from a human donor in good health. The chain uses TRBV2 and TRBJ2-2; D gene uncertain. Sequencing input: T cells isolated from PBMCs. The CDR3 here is CASSEARTGELFF. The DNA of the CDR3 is TGTGCCAGCAGTGAAGCTCGCACCGGGGAGCTGTTTTTT.